The T cell receptor (beta chain) described here comes from a study of blood T cell repertoires in COVID-19. Across the whole study: Specimens from acute and convalescent COVID-19 originated in the United States, Italy and Spain. PBMCs, B-cell-depleted T cells, or T cells provided the cDNA or gDNA that made up the material.

Looked up from germline, CDR1 is MNHEY and CDR2 is SVGAGI. There are 13 residues in the CDR3. Trimming removed 6 bases at V and 3 bases at J, with 12 bases between. In the original processing: Counts of nucleated cells, estimated from reference gene primer amplification, were obtained. Measured with immunoSEQ multiplex PCR; TCRdb has only the in-frame clones, and not every one. The V and J calls and the clone size are those of that table, but D and trimming were determined from the DNA. Among about 18,000 clones listed, about 91% were seen once. The sequence derives from a woman younger than 45 who had recovered from COVID-19. Input material: PBMCs or T cells enriched from blood (not recorded which). The V and J genes are TRBV6-5 and TRBJ2-7; tentatively, D is TRBD1 (6 bases). The CDR3 reads CASRTGTLYEQYF. As DNA, the CDR3 is TGTGCCAGCAGAACCGGGACACTCTACGAGCAGTACTTC.